Presented here are 13 T cell receptor beta chains from one specimen sequenced in a study of blood T cell repertoires in COVID-19. Assay used: immunoSEQ multiplex PCR; TCRdb lists only in-frame clones, some missing. The data show some 230,000 clones, with roughly 83% seen just once and about 1.3% held by the top ten. The sample taken for sequencing was PBMCs or T cells enriched from blood (not recorded which). The source of these receptors is a woman in her forties with acute COVID-19.

The chain has TRBV6-5 and TRBJ1-6; TRBD1 is a possible D gene (5 bases). Germline CDR1 and CDR2: MNHEY and SVGAGI. This CDR3 is built from 15 residues. Trimming cost V 6 bases and J 7 bases, with 16 bases left between them. CDR3 residues: CASSLDGRGNSPLHF. The CDR3 DNA is TGTGCCAGCAGCCTGGACGGGAGGGGAAATTCACCCCTCCACTTT.

The table lists this clone with a count of one. The V call is TRBV2, the J call TRBJ1-4; 7 nucleotides line up with TRBD1. The CDR3 has 14 residues. CDR1 is SNHLY and CDR2 is FYNNEI in the germline V gene. V dropped 7 bases and J dropped 4; count of bases not matched to a gene: 6. The CDR3 nucleotides read TGTGCCAGCACCGTGGACAGGAATAATGAAAAACTGTTTTTT. Protein: CASTVDRNNEKLFF.

This sequence joins TRBV19 and TRBJ2-7; D possibly corresponds to TRBD1 (6 bases). CDR1 and CDR2 from the germline V gene are LNHDA and SQIVND (reference sequence). The germline V and J ends were trimmed by 5 bases and 2 bases, with 10 bases remaining between them. This CDR3 has 13 residues. CDR3 loop: CASSPRTAYEQYF. The DNA of the CDR3 is TGTGCCAGTAGTCCACGGACAGCCTACGAGCAGTACTTC.

This clone was counted only a few times. The chain is built from TRBV3-1 (or the pseudogene TRBV3-2) and TRBJ1-3; D call uncertain. CDR1 and CDR2 from the germline V gene are LGHDT and YNNKEL (reference sequence). Trimming pared 3 bases from V and 4 bases from J, leaving 7 bases between. This CDR3 is 13 amino acids long. CDR3 loop: CASSHRSGNTIYF. CDR3 DNA: TGTGCCAGCAGCCATCGGAGCGGAAACACCATATATTTT.

The rearrangement links TRBV7-9 to TRBJ2-2; TRBD2 matches 9 bases. The CDR3 has 16 amino acids. Germline V gene sequence: CDR1 SEHNR, CDR2 FQNEAQ (reference sequence). After removal of 7 bases from V and 0 bases from J, the junction contained 6 bases not matched to a gene. CDR3 region: CASTLAGVTNTGELFF. DNA for the CDR3: TGTGCCAGCACACTAGCGGGCGTGACGAACACCGGGGAGCTGTTTTTT.

V usage is TRBV27 and J usage is TRBJ1-1, with unresolved D. This CDR3 is built from 16 residues. V lost 2 bases and J 3 bases, leaving 16 bases between the germline ends. Germline CDR1 is MNHEY and CDR2 is SMNVEV (reference sequence). CDR3: CASSLALAGGHTEAFF. The CDR3 DNA follows: TGTGCCAGCAGTTTAGCCCTGGCGGGAGGGCACACTGAAGCTTTCTTT.

The chain recombines TRBV29-1 with TRBJ2-7, with a possible D match to TRBD2 (5 bases). Germline lookup yields CDR1 SQVTM and CDR2 ANQGSEA. The V and J ends lost 4 bases and 2 bases respectively, with 12 bases between them. The CDR3 runs to 13 residues. The CDR3 loop reads CSVVSRATYEQYF. The CDR3 region has the DNA TGCAGCGTTGTGTCGCGGGCGACCTACGAGCAGTACTTC.

The chain couples TRBV3-1 (or the pseudogene TRBV3-2) to TRBJ1-1; D not resolved. This CDR3 comprises 11 residues. Germline CDR1 and CDR2: LGHDT and YNNKEL (reference sequence). Trimming cost V 8 bases and J 14 bases, with 18 bases left between them. The CDR3 loop reads CASALRRVLFF. Here the CDR3 DNA reads TGTGCCAGCGCCCTAAGGAGGGTATTATTCTTT.

The rearrangement uses TRBV7-2 and TRBJ1-2; D is undetermined. The V gene lost 5 bases and the J gene lost 7 bases, with 14 bases spanning the gap. Germline CDR1 SGHTA, CDR2 FQGNSA. The CDR3 is made up of 13 amino acids. The CDR3 nucleotides read TGTGCCAGCAGCCCCCAGAGGGAGGGTGGCTACACCTTC. Residues: CASSPQREGGYTF.

The genes are TRBV30 and TRBJ1-1; 7 positions agree with TRBD1. Germline V CDR1 and CDR2: GTSNPN, SVGIG (reference sequence). The CDR3 has 17 amino acids. J was trimmed by 2 bases and V by 0 bases; bases with no gene match: 12. The CDR3 spells CAWSVRIFGTANTEAFF. CDR3 sequence (DNA): TGTGCCTGGAGTGTACGAATTTTCGGGACAGCAAACACTGAAGCTTTCTTT.

This CDR3 reads CASQRGPDEKLFF. The CDR3 DNA reads as TGTGCCAGCCAAAGGGGGCCGGATGAAAAACTGTTTTTT. The chain has TRBV27 and TRBJ1-4; 7 bases line up with TRBD1. V dropped 8 bases and J dropped 6; count of bases not matched to a gene: 6. The length of the CDR3 is 13 residues. Germline-derived CDR1 and CDR2 are MNHEY and SMNVEV (reference sequence).

The V gene is TRBV3-1 (or the pseudogene TRBV3-2), the J gene TRBJ2-2; D may be TRBD1 (7 bases). V gave up 0 bases and J gave up 10 bases, with 18 bases separating them. The CDR3 is made up of 16 amino acids. CDR1 and CDR2 from the germline V gene are LGHDT and YNNKEL (reference sequence). CDR3 coding DNA: TGTGCCAGCAGCCAAGATCGGGGGACTGACAGGGTGGAGCTGTTTTTT. Its translation: CASSQDRGTDRVELFF.

The chain joins TRBV29-1 to TRBJ1-2; no definite D call. CDR3 length: 11 amino acids. V lost 4 bases, J lost 8 bases, and 11 bases lay in between. CDR1 and CDR2 from the germline V gene are SQVTM and ANQGSEA. In nucleotides, the CDR3 is TGCAGCGTTGGCGGTGTGGAGGGCTACACCTTC. Residues: CSVGGVEGYTF.